This section outlines one TCR beta chain sequence together with its context. Per the authors' pipeline: Using reference gene primer amplification, nucleated cell counts were estimated. Measured with immunoSEQ multiplex PCR; TCRdb has only the in-frame clones, and not every one. Clone size and the V and J calls come from that table; the DNA yielded D and trimming. The sample lists fewer than 250,000 clones, around 83% occurring once. This entry belongs to a study of blood T cell repertoires in COVID-19. Study-wide context: The United States, Italy and Spain were the sources of the acute and convalescent COVID-19 samples. The analysed material was cDNA or gDNA that came from T cells, B-cell-depleted T cells, or PBMCs.

CDR3 length equals 17 residues. The germline gives CDR1 SGHTA, CDR2 FQGNSA. The J segment lost 2 bases and the V segment lost 5 bases, leaving 8 bases of the junction unmatched. Sequenced: peripheral blood. The clonotype comes from a man aged 35 to 55 with acute or convalescent COVID-19. The chain is built from TRBV7-2 and TRBJ2-2, with TRBD2 identical over 10 bases. CDR3 protein: CASSPSLAGVNTGELFF. In nucleotides, the CDR3 is TGTGCCAGCAGCCCATCTCTAGCGGGGGTTAACACCGGGGAGCTGTTTTTT.